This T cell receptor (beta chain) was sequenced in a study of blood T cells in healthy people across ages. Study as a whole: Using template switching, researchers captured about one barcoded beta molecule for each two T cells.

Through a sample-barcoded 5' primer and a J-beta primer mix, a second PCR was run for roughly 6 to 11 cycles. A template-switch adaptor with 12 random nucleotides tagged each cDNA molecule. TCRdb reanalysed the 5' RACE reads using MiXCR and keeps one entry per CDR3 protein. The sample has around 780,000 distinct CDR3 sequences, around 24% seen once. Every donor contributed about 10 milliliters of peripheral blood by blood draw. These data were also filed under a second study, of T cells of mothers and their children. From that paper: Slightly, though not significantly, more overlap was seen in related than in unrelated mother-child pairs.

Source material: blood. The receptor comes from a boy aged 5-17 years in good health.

The DNA for the CDR3 is TGCGCCAGCAGCCAAGATCCCGGACCCTTGGTAGCAGATACGCAGTATTTT. As protein: CASSQDPGPLVADTQYF. J is TRBJ2-3 and V is TRBV4-1; D gene ambiguous. This CDR3 region has 17 residues. Germline CDR1 is MGHRA and CDR2 is YSYEKL. The V end lost 0 bases, the J end lost 4 bases, and 17 bases lay between the germline ends.